A single sample gave rise to the 21 T cell receptor beta chains below, sequenced in a study of blood T cells in healthy people across ages. Primed by a sample-barcoded 5' primer and a J-beta primer mix, a second PCR proceeded for about 7 to 11 cycles. TCRdb called the 5' RACE reads again in MiXCR, with one record for every CDR3 protein. The data hold 1.5 million to 2 million distinct CDR3 sequences, with under 30% observed a single time. The sample was blood. The receptor source for this set is a woman aged 25-40 years in good health.

The V and J genes are TRBV6-2 or TRBV6-3 and TRBJ2-3; D unresolved. Per germline, CDR1 MNHEY and CDR2 SVGEGT. The CDR3 sequence is 15 residues long. V was cut by 4 bases and J by 5 bases, with 16 bases left in between. The CDR3 sequence: CASSSLPSRGDTQYF. The CDR3 region has the DNA TGTGCCAGCAGTTCCCTTCCCTCCAGAGGAGATACGCAGTATTTT.

This clonotype has only a few counts. V and J are TRBV27 and TRBJ2-7; 9 bases line up with TRBD1. After removal of 2 bases from V and 8 bases from J, the junction contained 10 bases not matched to a gene. The CDR3 has 15 residues. Germline values: CDR1 MNHEY, CDR2 SMNVEV (reference sequence). The CDR3 DNA reads as TGTGCCAGCAGTTTAGCCGGGACAGGGATCGACAAGCAGTACTTC. Protein: CASSLAGTGIDKQYF.

Note on this clonotype: A read error may explain this, as a much larger clone is one base away. The V and J genes are TRBV12-3 or TRBV12-4 and TRBJ2-1; D is uncertain. Judging by the DNA end, TRBJ2-7 fits better; the J call may be wrong. The CDR3 sequence is 11 residues long. This CDR3 is CASSYDNEQYF. CDR3 DNA: TGTGCCAGCAGCTACGACAATGAGCAGTACTTC.

The rearrangement joins TRBV2 to TRBJ2-4; 9 bases match TRBD2. Gene TRBJ2-7 matches the end of the DNA better, so the J call may be wrong. Germline assignment: CDR1 SNHLY and CDR2 FYNNEI. This CDR3 comprises 14 residues. Here the CDR3 DNA reads TGTGCCAGCAGTGGATACCTAGCGGGGTACGAGCAGTACTTC. It codes for CASSGYLAGYEQYF.

V gene TRBV24-1 combines with J gene TRBJ2-3, with 7 bases lining up with TRBD2. The V and J ends lost 9 bases and 2 bases, in that order; junction bases with no gene match: 10. Germline CDR1 reads KGHDR; CDR2 reads SFDVKD. This CDR3 has 15 residues. CDR3 sequence: CATSPVGGNTDTQYF. The DNA for the CDR3 is TGTGCCACCTCTCCGGTGGGGGGGAACACAGATACGCAGTATTTT.

A note on this clonotype: A much bigger clone sits one base away, suggesting this may be a read error. The chain has TRBV6-2 or TRBV6-3 and TRBJ2-7, with 8 bases fitting TRBD2. This CDR3 is 14 amino acids long. Germline V gene lookup returns CDR1 MNHEY and CDR2 SVGEGT. V was clipped by 11 bases and J by 3 bases; unmatched bases: 12. The CDR3 protein is CAGTRAGAVYEQYF. In nucleotides, the CDR3 is TGTGCCGGCACCCGAGCGGGAGCGGTCTACGAGCAGTACTTC.

The table lists this clonotype with many counts. The V gene is TRBV27, the J gene TRBJ2-1, with 8 bases that match TRBD1. CDR3 length equals 17 residues. The junction had 14 bases not matched to a gene; V was cut back by 5 bases and J by 5 bases. The V gene's germline CDR1 is MNHEY and CDR2 SMNVEV (reference sequence). The CDR3 DNA reads as TGTGCCAGCAGTCCGTACGGGGACAGGCTAAAGAACAATGAGCAGTTCTTC. It codes for CASSPYGDRLKNNEQFF.

This clonotype was observed at least ten times. The chain combines TRBV3-1 with TRBJ2-6; no firm D call. With 0 bases removed from V and 0 bases from J, the gap between germline ends came to 12 bases. The germline V gene encodes CDR1 LGHDT and CDR2 YNNKEL (reference sequence). This CDR3 has 18 residues. In nucleotides, the CDR3 is TGTGCCAGCAGCCAAGAATCCCAGGCAAGCTCTGGGGCCAACGTCCTGACTTTC. It is translated as CASSQESQASSGANVLTF.

This clonotype was detected only a few times. The genes are TRBV20-1 and TRBJ1-5; 8 nucleotides match TRBD1. The CDR3 runs 12 residues. Trimming removed 3 bases from V and 7 bases from J; junction bases left unmatched: 2. From germline, CDR1 is DFQATT and CDR2 SNEGSKA (reference sequence). This CDR3 is CSASHRGQPQHF. Here the CDR3 DNA reads TGCAGTGCTAGCCACAGGGGGCAGCCCCAGCATTTT.

This clonotype came up many times. This chain joins TRBV29-1 and TRBJ2-7, with 8 bases fitting TRBD1. Germline assignment: CDR1 SQVTM and CDR2 ANQGSEA. CDR3 size: 13 residues. The V and J ends lost 4 bases and 3 bases, in that order; junction bases with no gene match: 5. The CDR3 reads CSVAVGTGYEQYF. The CDR3 bases are TGCAGCGTTGCGGTGGGGACAGGCTACGAGCAGTACTTC.

For this clonotype: One base away lies a much larger clone, so this may be a sequencing read error. This rearrangement joins TRBV6-5 to TRBJ2-7; D perhaps matches TRBD1 (6 bases). The ends were cut back, 5 bases at V and 7 bases at J, with 21 bases in the middle. Germline-derived CDR1 and CDR2 are MNHEY and SVGAGI. The CDR3 has 15 amino acids. For the CDR3, the DNA is TGTGCCAGCAGTCAGGACAGCCCCTGGAGGAATGAGCAGTACTTC. Translating it yields CASSQDSPWRNEQYF.

This clonotype was counted a few times. One end of the junction does not line up with germline, which may come from a read error. The chain has TRBV20-1 and TRBJ2-5; D uncertain. Germline loops: CDR1 DFQATT, CDR2 SNEGSKA (reference sequence). The CDR3 is made up of 12 amino acids. CDR3 protein: CSARGGGEAQYF. In DNA form, the CDR3 reads TGCAGTGCTAGAGGGGGTGGAGAGGCCCAGTACTTC.

This clonotype showed up many times. This rearrangement joins TRBV20-1 to TRBJ1-2; D is undetermined. Germline CDR1 DFQATT, CDR2 SNEGSKA (reference sequence). The CDR3 consists of 12 residues. V was cut by 6 bases and J by 4 bases, with 12 bases left in between. CDR3 coding DNA: TGCAGTGCCCAGCCACTATCCTATGGCTACACCTTC. This encodes CSAQPLSYGYTF.

The sample holds a few counts of this clonotype. The V and J genes are TRBV6-2 or TRBV6-3 and TRBJ2-7; possibly TRBD1 or TRBD2 for D (5 bases each). V was pared by 6 bases and J by 3 bases, with 15 bases between. Germline-derived CDR1 and CDR2 are MNHEY and SVGEGT. The length of the CDR3 is 14 residues. CDR3 in amino acids: CASRKTVLDYEQYF. CDR3 bases: TGTGCCAGCAGGAAGACAGTACTAGACTACGAGCAGTACTTC.

V gene TRBV30 combines with J gene TRBJ2-7; 10 bases match TRBD1. Germline-derived CDR1 and CDR2 are GTSNPN and SVGIG (reference sequence). V lost 5 bases to trimming and J lost 1 base; unmatched junction nucleotides: 8. This CDR3 spans 15 amino acids. The CDR3 nucleotides are TGTGCCTGGGCCCCCTGGACAGGGGGGTCCTACGAGCAGTACTTC. Translated, it gives CAWAPWTGGSYEQYF.

About this clonotype: A much larger clone differs by one base, so this may be a read error. CDR3 in DNA: TGCGCCAGCAGCCAAGAATTCAAAGGGCTTGGCCACACCTTC. It codes for CASSQEFKGLGHTF. This chain joins TRBV4-3 and TRBJ1-2; no clear D. The CDR3 has 14 residues. CDR1 and CDR2 from the germline V gene are LGHNA and YSLEER.

The chain has TRBV5-1 and TRBJ2-1; 10 bases map to TRBD2. The CDR3 is 17 residues long. Germline CDR1 SGHRS, CDR2 YFSETQ. V gave up 2 bases and J gave up 0 bases; unmatched junction bases: 5. The CDR3 loop is CASSFTPSGSSYNEQFF. The CDR3 DNA follows: TGCGCCAGCAGCTTTACTCCTAGCGGGAGCTCCTACAATGAGCAGTTCTTC.

The rearrangement joins TRBV6-1 to TRBJ1-1; maybe TRBD1 (6 bases). The germline gives CDR1 MNHNS, CDR2 SASEGT. CDR3 length: 15 residues. Trimming cost V 2 bases and J 4 bases, with 14 bases left between them. In DNA, the CDR3 is TGTGCCAGCAGTGAATGGGTAGGGGGTAGCACTGAAGCTTTCTTT. It yields the protein CASSEWVGGSTEAFF.

The chain carries TRBV20-1 and TRBJ1-2, with 7 bases that match TRBD1. The germline V gene has CDR1 DFQATT and CDR2 SNEGSKA (reference sequence). The CDR3 is 13 amino acids. Here the CDR3 reads CGYPGQQNYGYTF. CDR3 DNA: TGCGGCTATCCGGGACAGCAAAACTATGGCTACACCTTC.

The table lists this clonotype with a few counts. V gene TRBV29-1 combines with J gene TRBJ2-7; D is possibly TRBD1 or TRBD2 (5 bases each). Trimming left V 6 bases short and J 0 bases short, with 15 bases between. The length of the CDR3 is 14 residues. CDR1 is SQVTM and CDR2 is ANQGSEA in the germline V gene. This chain's CDR3 is CSVDLGTVSYEQYF. The CDR3 DNA is TGCAGCGTGGACCTCGGGACGGTCTCCTACGAGCAGTACTTC.

The V gene is TRBV6-5, the J gene TRBJ2-1; 8 nucleotides line up with TRBD2. The CDR3 covers 14 residues. Per germline, CDR1 MNHEY and CDR2 SVGAGI. With 8 bases clipped from V and 7 bases from J, the junction kept 10 bases outside the gene matches. CDR3 nucleotide sequence: TGTGCCAGCGCTGGCGGGACTAGTTATAATGAGCAGTTCTTC. It translates to CASAGGTSYNEQFF.